These 27 T cell receptor beta chains were sequenced from one sample in a study of T cell repertoires in cytomegalovirus infection. TCRdb passed the reads through MiXCR, listing each CDR3 protein once. The sample holds about 480,000 distinct CDR3 sequences, more than 30% seen once. These receptors have no known antigen. This material consisted of cultured PBMCs, taken from culture after CMV antigen stimulation. These receptors were obtained from a human donor in good health (CMV status not recorded). Some clones in this sample may be carry-over from other donors' samples.

V gene TRBV20-1 combines with J gene TRBJ2-7, with TRBD2 matching 8 bases. J was trimmed by 3 bases and V by 1 base; bases with no gene match: 5. Germline loops: CDR1 DFQATT, CDR2 SNEGSKA (reference sequence). CDR3 size: 14 residues. The DNA of the CDR3 is TGCAGTGCTAGAGGGGGTAGCGGGAACTACGAGCAGTACTTC. Encoded protein: CSARGGSGNYEQYF.

The chain recombines TRBV4-2 with TRBJ2-4; 10 bases match TRBD1. The V and J ends lost 1 base and 2 bases, in that order; junction bases with no gene match: 5. CDR1 is LGHNA and CDR2 is YNFKEQ in the germline V gene. The CDR3 runs to 17 residues. In DNA, the CDR3 is TGTGCCAGCAGCCAAGTTGGGACAGGGGTGACCAAAAACATTCAGTACTTC. Amino acids: CASSQVGTGVTKNIQYF.

The rearrangement joins TRBV10-3 to TRBJ1-5, with 10 bases lining up with TRBD1. Germline V gives CDR1 ENHRY, CDR2 SYGVKD. The V segment lost 2 bases and the J segment 6 bases; nucleotides outside the gene matches: 16. The CDR3 totals 19 residues. For the CDR3, the DNA is TGTGCCATCAGTGAGGGGACAGGGGTAAAGTCGAGGAGCGGTCAGCCCCAGCATTTT. Residues: CAISEGTGVKSRSGQPQHF.

V is TRBV10-1 and J is TRBJ2-2, with TRBD1 matching 9 bases. CDR3 size: 15 residues. Trimming removed 5 bases from V and 5 bases from J; junction bases left unmatched: 6. Germline loops: CDR1 WNHNN, CDR2 SYGVQD (reference sequence). CDR3 protein: CASSKIDRGTGELFF. DNA of the CDR3: TGCGCCAGCAGTAAAATAGACAGGGGGACCGGGGAGCTGTTTTTT.

This chain connects TRBV5-5 to TRBJ2-5, with a weak D call TRBD2 (7 bases). The CDR3 sequence is 14 residues long. Trimming left V 4 bases short and J 4 bases short, with 14 bases between. Germline V gives CDR1 SGHKS, CDR2 YYEKEE (reference sequence). CDR3 DNA: TGTGCCAGCAGCCGGGGGGCTGTCTCAGAGACCCAGTACTTC. Translated, it gives CASSRGAVSETQYF.

This clonotype showed up many times. The gene calls are TRBV7-6 and TRBJ2-2, with 8 bases that match TRBD1. Germline V lookup: CDR1 SGHVS, CDR2 FNYEAQ. With 5 bases clipped from V and 1 base from J, the junction kept 9 bases outside the gene matches. The CDR3 runs to 17 residues. CDR3 residues: CASSLPEDRENTGELFF. The CDR3 DNA reads TGTGCCAGCAGCCTACCCGAGGACAGGGAGAACACCGGGGAGCTGTTTTTT.

The V gene is TRBV27, the J gene TRBJ1-1; TRBD1 is a possible D gene (6 bases). V gave up 5 bases and J gave up 1 base, with 17 bases separating them. Germline V gene sequence: CDR1 MNHEY, CDR2 SMNVEV (reference sequence). The CDR3 totals 16 residues. The DNA for the CDR3 is TGTGCCAGCAGTCCCGCCCCCGGCAGGGGGAACACTGAAGCTTTCTTT. Translated: CASSPAPGRGNTEAFF.

The gene calls are TRBV12-3 or TRBV12-4 and TRBJ2-7; possibly TRBD2 for D (5 bases). The CDR3 covers 15 residues. Trimming shortened V by 6 bases and J by 2 bases, and 17 bases separated the two germline ends. The CDR3 reads CASSPGGAVPYEQYF. CDR3 DNA sequence: TGTGCCAGCAGCCCCGGAGGAGCGGTTCCCTACGAGCAGTACTTC.

Only a few counts were recorded for this clonotype. CDR3 region: CASSTTSGRLADTQYF. The CDR3 nucleotides read TGTGCCAGCAGCACGACTAGCGGGAGGTTGGCAGATACGCAGTATTTT. This sequence joins TRBV6-6 and TRBJ2-3; 13 nucleotides align to TRBD2. Germline trimming cut 6 bases from V and 4 bases from J; bases unmatched to any gene: 7. Looked up from germline, CDR1 is MNHNY and CDR2 is SVGAGI (reference sequence). The CDR3 spans 16 residues.

This clonotype was observed a handful of times. V usage is TRBV5-1 and J usage is TRBJ2-1; 10 bases align to TRBD2. V shed 5 bases, J shed 7 bases, and the junction held 6 bases outside the gene matches. This CDR3 region has 14 residues. Germline CDR1 SGHRS, CDR2 YFSETQ. CDR3 DNA sequence: TGCGCCAGCAGGGACGGGACTAGCGTAAATGAGCAGTTCTTC. Residues: CASRDGTSVNEQFF.

This clonotype came up once. V and J are TRBV19 and TRBJ1-2; TRBD1 matches at 9 bases. Germline V gives CDR1 LNHDA, CDR2 SQIVND (reference sequence). This CDR3 is built from 16 residues. The ends lost 5 bases at V and 2 bases at J; junction bases unmatched: 9. CDR3 in DNA: TGTGCCAGTAGTCGTGGGACAGGGCGGACCAACTATGGCTACACCTTC. It specifies CASSRGTGRTNYGYTF.

This chain joins TRBV7-9 and TRBJ2-3; 10 nucleotides agree with TRBD2. Germline assignment: CDR1 SEHNR and CDR2 FQNEAQ (reference sequence). The CDR3 covers 15 residues. J was trimmed by 6 bases and V by 5 bases; bases with no gene match: 8. The CDR3 DNA sequence: TGTGCCAGCAGCAAGCTCCTAGCGGGAGTGGATACGCAGTATTTT. Translated: CASSKLLAGVDTQYF.

The sample holds a few counts of this clonotype. This rearrangement joins TRBV5-6 to TRBJ2-7; D possibly corresponds to TRBD1 (5 bases). V was clipped by 0 bases and J by 5 bases, with 6 bases between them. The CDR3 runs 12 residues. Germline-derived CDR1 and CDR2 are SGHDT and YYEEEE. The CDR3 sequence is CASSLARDEQYV. The CDR3 bases are TGTGCCAGCAGCTTGGCCAGGGACGAGCAGTACGTC.

This clonotype has a handful of counts. The CDR3 loop is CASKPTTGDRVGQPQHF. CDR3 coding DNA: TGTGCCAGCAAACCAACTACGGGGGACAGGGTAGGACAGCCCCAGCATTTT. This chain links TRBV27 with TRBJ1-5; 9 bases line up with TRBD1. The CDR3 consists of 17 residues. V was clipped by 7 bases and J by 7 bases; unmatched bases: 17. Germline V CDR1 and CDR2: MNHEY, SMNVEV (reference sequence).

CDR3 sequence: CASSISRTGLSGYTF. The CDR3 region has the DNA TGTGCCAGCAGTATCTCCCGGACAGGTTTGAGCGGCTACACCTTC. This sequence joins TRBV12-3 or TRBV12-4 and TRBJ1-2; 7 positions match TRBD1. The junction had 14 bases not matched to a gene; V was cut back by 5 bases and J by 8 bases. There are 15 residues in the CDR3.

The genes are TRBV5-1 and TRBJ2-7; D gene unclear. V lost 0 bases and J 6 bases, leaving 13 bases between the germline ends. This CDR3 is 14 amino acids long. Looked up from germline, CDR1 is SGHRS and CDR2 is YFSETQ. CDR3 amino acids: CASSLGVLRSEQYF. DNA for the CDR3: TGCGCCAGCAGCTTGGGGGTCCTTAGGTCCGAGCAGTACTTC.

This clonotype was seen only a few times. V gene TRBV6-5 combines with J gene TRBJ1-2; a weak D match, TRBD1 (6 bases). The germline gives CDR1 MNHEY, CDR2 SVGAGI. CDR3 size: 16 residues. Trimming shortened V by 5 bases and J by 5 bases, and 21 bases separated the two germline ends. CDR3: CASSPSNRVFLYGYTF. CDR3 bases: TGTGCCAGCAGTCCATCAAACAGGGTGTTCCTTTATGGCTACACCTTC.

V and J are TRBV29-1 and TRBJ2-3, with 12 bases lining up with TRBD2. The CDR3 is 17 residues long. The germline gives CDR1 SQVTM, CDR2 ANQGSEA. The V and J ends lost 4 bases and 0 bases, in that order; junction bases with no gene match: 8. The CDR3 DNA follows: TGCAGCGTTGTGATCCCAGGACTAGCGGGGAGCACAGATACGCAGTATTTT. This translates into CSVVIPGLAGSTDTQYF.

This clonotype has a count of ten or more. J is TRBJ2-5 and V is TRBV7-2; no definite D call. Germline lookup yields CDR1 SGHTA and CDR2 FQGNSA. Deletions cut 1 base from V and 2 bases from J, with 5 bases between. The CDR3 is made up of 13 amino acids. The CDR3 spells CASSLDRQETQYF. The CDR3 nucleotides read TGTGCCAGCAGCTTAGACAGACAAGAGACCCAGTACTTC.

The chain couples TRBV7-2 to TRBJ2-5, with D tentatively TRBD1 (5 bases). The CDR3 loop spans 14 amino acids. V lost 3 bases and J 4 bases, leaving 12 bases between the germline ends. CDR1 is SGHTA, CDR2 FQGNSA, per germline. As DNA, the CDR3 is TGTGCCAGCAGCTTCTTGTCTGGGGCAGAGACCCAGTACTTC. This encodes CASSFLSGAETQYF.

The chain employs TRBV6-6 and TRBJ2-7; 7 nucleotides line up with TRBD2. The CDR3 sequence is 18 residues long. The V gene's germline CDR1 is MNHNY and CDR2 SVGAGI (reference sequence). Germline trimming cut 0 bases from V and 0 bases from J; bases unmatched to any gene: 11. The CDR3 bases are TGTGCCAGCAGTTACTCCATTGCGGGAGACCCGAGCTCCTACGAGCAGTACGTC. It is translated as CASSYSIAGDPSSYEQYV.

This clonotype was observed at least ten times. This chain uses TRBV9 with TRBJ2-4; D unclear. V lost 0 bases, J lost 0 bases, and 7 bases lay in between. Looked up from germline, CDR1 is SGDLS and CDR2 is YYNGEE. The CDR3 covers 15 residues. CDR3 sequence (DNA): TGTGCCAGCAGCGTAGATGATCTAGCCAAAAACATTCAGTACTTC. It encodes CASSVDDLAKNIQYF.

The V call is TRBV6-5, the J call TRBJ2-1, with D perhaps being TRBD1 or TRBD2 (6 bases each). Germline CDR1 is MNHEY and CDR2 is SVGAGI. Trimming took 6 bases from V and 7 from J, leaving 19 bases between them. The CDR3 spans 15 residues. The CDR3 DNA sequence: TGTGCCAGCAGACAGGGACTTCTCACAATGAATGAGCAGTTCTTC. Encoded protein: CASRQGLLTMNEQFF.

The gene calls are TRBV7-8 and TRBJ2-3, with a tentative D call TRBD2 (6 bases). The CDR3 has 17 residues. V lost 6 bases and J lost 3, with 22 bases in between. Looked up from germline, CDR1 is SGHVS and CDR2 is FQNEAQ. CDR3 nucleotide sequence: TGTGCCAGCAGACTGAGGAGGGTGGGAGGAAGAACAGATACGCAGTATTTT. This encodes CASRLRRVGGRTDTQYF.

This chain connects TRBV24-1 to TRBJ2-1; possibly TRBD1 for D (6 bases). V gave up 5 bases and J gave up 1 base, with 8 bases separating them. Germline loops: CDR1 KGHDR, CDR2 SFDVKD. CDR3 size: 14 residues. The CDR3 region has the DNA TGTGCCACCAGTGTGGGGACATCCTACAATGAGCAGTTCTTC. This encodes CATSVGTSYNEQFF.

This clonotype was counted between two and nine times. The V gene is TRBV12-3 or TRBV12-4, the J gene TRBJ2-2, with D maybe TRBD1 (6 bases). The CDR3 is made up of 16 amino acids. V was clipped by 1 base and J by 0 bases, with 9 bases between them. CDR3 sequence: CASSLGKGANTGELFF. The CDR3 DNA sequence: TGTGCCAGCAGTTTAGGGAAGGGGGCGAACACCGGGGAGCTGTTTTTT.

The sample holds many counts of this clonotype. V is TRBV7-2 and J is TRBJ1-1, with TRBD1 matching over 7 bases. Germline values: CDR1 SGHTA, CDR2 FQGNSA. J was trimmed by 0 bases and V by 3 bases; bases with no gene match: 10. The CDR3 loop spans 17 amino acids. The CDR3 region has the DNA TGTGCCAGCAGCTTGCGTAACCGGGACAGATTGAACACTGAAGCTTTCTTT. Its protein product is CASSLRNRDRLNTEAFF. Full variable domain (outside the CDR3, taken from reference TRBV7-2 and TRBJ1-1): GAGVSQSPSNKVTEKGKDVELRCDPISGHTALYWYRQSLGQGLEFLIYFQGNSAPDKSGLPSDRFSAERTGGSVSTLTIQRTQQEDSAVYLCASSLRNRDRLNTEAFFGQGTRLTVV.